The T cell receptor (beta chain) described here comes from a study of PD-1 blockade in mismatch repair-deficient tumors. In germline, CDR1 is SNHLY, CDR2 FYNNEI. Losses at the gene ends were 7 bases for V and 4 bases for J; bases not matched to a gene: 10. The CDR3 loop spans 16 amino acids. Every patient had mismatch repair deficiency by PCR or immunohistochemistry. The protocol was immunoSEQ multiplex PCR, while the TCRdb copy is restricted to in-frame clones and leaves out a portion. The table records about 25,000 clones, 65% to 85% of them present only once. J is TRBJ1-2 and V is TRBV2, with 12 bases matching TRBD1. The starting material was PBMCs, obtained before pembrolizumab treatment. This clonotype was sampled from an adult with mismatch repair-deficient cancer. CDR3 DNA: TGTGCCAGCAACGCGGGACAGGGGGCATCGGGCTATGGCTACACCTTC. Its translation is CASNAGQGASGYGYTF.